The 8 T cell receptor beta chains listed next were all sequenced from one sample in a study of PD-L1 blockade in urothelial cancer. Described time point: peripheral blood 6 weeks after treatment start. Profiling relied on immunoSEQ multiplex PCR, and the TCRdb table lists in-frame clones only, not all of them. The table lists about 91,000 clones, approximately 87% of them singletons. Source: PBMCs, taken around atezolizumab (anti-PD-L1) treatment. Receptor source: a man between 65 and 80 years old with urothelial cancer.

This chain links TRBV7-2 with TRBJ2-1, with 8 bases fitting TRBD2. The length of the CDR3 is 15 residues. Germline V gene data show CDR1 as SGHTA and CDR2 as FQGNSA. V dropped 4 bases and J dropped 7; count of bases not matched to a gene: 9. The CDR3 loop reads CASSSGGGYRNEQFF. In DNA, the CDR3 is TGTGCCAGCAGCTCCGGGGGGGGATACAGAAATGAGCAGTTCTTC.

This rearrangement joins TRBV9 to TRBJ2-5, with D unresolved. The CDR3 runs to 13 residues. Germline V gives CDR1 SGDLS, CDR2 YYNGEE. V was clipped by 3 bases and J by 4 bases, with 10 bases between them. CDR3 nucleotides: TGTGCCAGCAGCGCCCGACTGGCAGAGACCCAGTACTTC. Translated: CASSARLAETQYF.

The chain links TRBV5-6 to TRBJ2-4, with D unclear. V was pared by 2 bases and J by 8 bases, with 20 bases between. The CDR3 loop spans 16 amino acids. Germline CDR1 SGHDT, CDR2 YYEEEE. CDR3 amino acids: CASSLYTAYLRDIQYF. The CDR3 bases are TGTGCCAGCAGCTTATACACGGCCTACTTACGGGACATTCAGTACTTC.

As concerns this clone: This CDR3 is also generated by other DNA sequences in the sample. V is TRBV2 and J is TRBJ2-5, with 7 bases lining up with TRBD2. CDR3 size: 13 residues. V lost 0 bases, J lost 5 bases, and 0 bases stayed unmatched. CDR1 SNHLY and CDR2 FYNNEI come from the germline V gene. As DNA, the CDR3 is TGTGCCAGCAGTGAAGCGCGGGGGGAGACCCAGTACTTC. Translating it yields CASSEARGETQYF.

This clone was counted between two and nine times. The chain has TRBV7-8 and TRBJ1-1; D unclear. Trimming left V 5 bases short and J 0 bases short, with 10 bases between. Per germline, CDR1 SGHVS and CDR2 FQNEAQ. The CDR3 spans 14 residues. The CDR3 loop is CASSTGGMNTEAFF. The CDR3 DNA follows: TGTGCCAGCAGCACGGGTGGTATGAACACTGAAGCTTTCTTT.

The rearrangement joins TRBV9 to TRBJ1-2; D gene ambiguous. V lost 0 bases to trimming and J lost 4 bases, with 10 bases between them. The length of the CDR3 is 14 residues. Germline values: CDR1 SGDLS, CDR2 YYNGEE. For the CDR3, the DNA is TGTGCCAGCAGCGTAGCTACAGCCTCCTATGGCTACACCTTC. This encodes CASSVATASYGYTF.

This clone occurred a few times. The chain employs TRBV9 and TRBJ1-1, with 8 bases that match TRBD1. This CDR3 contains 15 residues. Germline V gene sequence: CDR1 SGDLS, CDR2 YYNGEE. J was trimmed by 2 bases and V by 4 bases; bases with no gene match: 7. The CDR3 is CASSLSTGVNTEAFF. CDR3 nucleotide sequence: TGTGCCAGCAGCTTATCGACAGGGGTAAACACTGAAGCTTTCTTT.

This chain uses TRBV9 with TRBJ2-3; D gene unclear. The germline V gene encodes CDR1 SGDLS and CDR2 YYNGEE. The CDR3 totals 14 residues. V was clipped by 4 bases and J by 3 bases, with 12 bases between them. CDR3 amino acids: CASSPRFLTDTQYF. In nucleotides, the CDR3 is TGTGCCAGCAGCCCGAGATTCTTGACAGATACGCAGTATTTT.